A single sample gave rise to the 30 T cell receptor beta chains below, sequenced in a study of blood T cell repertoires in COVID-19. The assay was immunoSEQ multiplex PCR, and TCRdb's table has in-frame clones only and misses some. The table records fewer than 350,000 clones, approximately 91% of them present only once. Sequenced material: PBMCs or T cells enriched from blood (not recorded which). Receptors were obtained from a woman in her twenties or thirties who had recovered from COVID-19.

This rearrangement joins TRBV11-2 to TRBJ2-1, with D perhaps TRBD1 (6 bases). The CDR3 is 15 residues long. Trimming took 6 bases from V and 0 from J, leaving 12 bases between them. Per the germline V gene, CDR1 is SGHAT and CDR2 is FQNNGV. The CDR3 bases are TGTGCCAGCAGTCCGGACAGAAGCTCCTACAATGAGCAGTTCTTC. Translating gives CASSPDRSSYNEQFF.

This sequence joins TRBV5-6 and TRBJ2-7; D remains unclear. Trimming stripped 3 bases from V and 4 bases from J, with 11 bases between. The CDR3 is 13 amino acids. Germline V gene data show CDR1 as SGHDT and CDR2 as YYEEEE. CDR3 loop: CASSSENHYEQYF. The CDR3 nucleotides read TGTGCCAGCAGCTCCGAGAATCATTACGAGCAGTACTTC. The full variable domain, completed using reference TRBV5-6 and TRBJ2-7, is DAGVTQSPTHLIKTRGQQVTLRCSPKSGHDTVSWYQQALGQGPQFIFQYYEEEERQRGNFPDRFSGHQFPNYSSELNVNALLLGDSALYLCASSSENHYEQYFGPGTRLTVT.

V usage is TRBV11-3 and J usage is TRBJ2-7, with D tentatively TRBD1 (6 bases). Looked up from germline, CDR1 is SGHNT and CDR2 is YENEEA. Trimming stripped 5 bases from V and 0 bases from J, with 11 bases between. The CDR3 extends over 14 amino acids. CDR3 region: CASSPGQSSYEQYF. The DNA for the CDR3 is TGTGCCAGCAGCCCAGGACAGAGCTCCTACGAGCAGTACTTC. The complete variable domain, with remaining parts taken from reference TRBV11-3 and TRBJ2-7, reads EAGVVQSPRYKIIEKKQPVAFWCNPISGHNTLYWYLQNLGQGPELLIRYENEEAVDDSQLPKDRFSAERLKGVDSTLKIQPAELGDSAVYLCASSPGQSSYEQYFGPGTRLTVT.

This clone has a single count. The CDR3 DNA reads TGTGCCAGCTCCAACCCGGGACTAGCGGGAGGGGAGACCCAGTACTTC. Translated, it gives CASSNPGLAGGETQYF. V is TRBV2 and J is TRBJ2-5, with TRBD2 matching 16 bases. CDR3 length equals 16 residues. From germline, CDR1 is SNHLY and CDR2 FYNNEI. With 8 bases clipped from V and 5 bases from J, the junction kept 8 bases outside the gene matches.

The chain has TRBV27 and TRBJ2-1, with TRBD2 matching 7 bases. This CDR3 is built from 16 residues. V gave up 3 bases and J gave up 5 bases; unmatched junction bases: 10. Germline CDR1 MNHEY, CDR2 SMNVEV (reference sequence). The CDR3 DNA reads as TGTGCCAGCAGTTTTTCCGCGGGAGTGGGGCACAATGAGCAGTTCTTC. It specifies CASSFSAGVGHNEQFF.

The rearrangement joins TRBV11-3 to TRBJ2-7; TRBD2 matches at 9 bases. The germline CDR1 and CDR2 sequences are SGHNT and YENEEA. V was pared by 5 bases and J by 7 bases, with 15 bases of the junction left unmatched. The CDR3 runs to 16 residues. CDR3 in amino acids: CASSTTLAGRLNEQYF. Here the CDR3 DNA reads TGTGCCAGCAGCACCACCCTAGCGGGGCGTCTGAATGAGCAGTACTTC.

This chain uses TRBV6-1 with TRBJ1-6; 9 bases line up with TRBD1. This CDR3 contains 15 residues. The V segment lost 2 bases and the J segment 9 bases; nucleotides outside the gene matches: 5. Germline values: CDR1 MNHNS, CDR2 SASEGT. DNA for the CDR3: TGTGCCAGCAGTGAATACAGGGGGCAGGGTTCACCCCTCCACTTT. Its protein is CASSEYRGQGSPLHF.

CDR3 sequence reads: CASSPLIADEKLFF. CDR3 nucleotides: TGTGCCAGCTCACCCCTAATCGCTGATGAAAAACTGTTTTTT. This rearrangement joins TRBV18 to TRBJ1-4; D not certain. The germline gives CDR1 KGHSH, CDR2 LQKENI. This CDR3 is 14 amino acids long. V lost 3 bases and J 6 bases, leaving 11 bases between the germline ends. Combining the CDR3 with reference TRBV18 and TRBJ1-4 gives the whole variable domain NAGVMQNPRHLVRRRGQEARLRCSPMKGHSHVYWYRQLPEEGLKFMVYLQKENIIDESGMPKERFSAEFPKEGPSILRIQQVVRGDSAAYFCASSPLIADEKLFFGSGTQLSVL.

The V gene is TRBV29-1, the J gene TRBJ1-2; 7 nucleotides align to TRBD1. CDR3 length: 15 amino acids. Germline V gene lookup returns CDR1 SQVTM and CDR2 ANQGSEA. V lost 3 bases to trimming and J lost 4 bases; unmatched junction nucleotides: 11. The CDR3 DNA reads TGCAGCGTTGACCCCTCGACAGGGCCTGGCTATGGCTACACCTTC. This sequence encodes CSVDPSTGPGYGYTF.

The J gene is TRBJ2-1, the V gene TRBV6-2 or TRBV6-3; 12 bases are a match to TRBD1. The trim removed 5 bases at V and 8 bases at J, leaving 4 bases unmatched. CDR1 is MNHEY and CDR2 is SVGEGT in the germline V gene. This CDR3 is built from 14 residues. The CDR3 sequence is CASSRDRGRDEQFF. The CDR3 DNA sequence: TGTGCCAGCAGTAGGGACAGGGGGCGGGATGAGCAGTTCTTC.

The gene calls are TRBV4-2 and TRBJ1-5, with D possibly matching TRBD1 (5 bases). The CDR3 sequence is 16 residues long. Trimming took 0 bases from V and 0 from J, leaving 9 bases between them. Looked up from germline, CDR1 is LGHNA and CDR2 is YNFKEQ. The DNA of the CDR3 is TGTGCCAGCAGCCAAGAAACAGGAATTAGCAATCAGCCCCAGCATTTT. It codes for CASSQETGISNQPQHF.

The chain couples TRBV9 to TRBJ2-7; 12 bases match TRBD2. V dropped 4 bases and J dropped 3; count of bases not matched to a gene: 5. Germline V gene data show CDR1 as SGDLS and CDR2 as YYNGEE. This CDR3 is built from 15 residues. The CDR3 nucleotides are TGTGCCAGCAGCCCTAGGACTAGCGGGAACTACGAGCAGTACTTC. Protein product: CASSPRTSGNYEQYF.

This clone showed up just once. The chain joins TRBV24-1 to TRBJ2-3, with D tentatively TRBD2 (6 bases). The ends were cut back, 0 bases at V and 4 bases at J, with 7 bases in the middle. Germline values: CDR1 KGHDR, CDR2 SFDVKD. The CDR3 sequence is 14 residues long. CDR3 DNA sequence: TGTGCCACCAGTGATTTGGGGACTGCAGATACGCAGTATTTT. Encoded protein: CATSDLGTADTQYF.

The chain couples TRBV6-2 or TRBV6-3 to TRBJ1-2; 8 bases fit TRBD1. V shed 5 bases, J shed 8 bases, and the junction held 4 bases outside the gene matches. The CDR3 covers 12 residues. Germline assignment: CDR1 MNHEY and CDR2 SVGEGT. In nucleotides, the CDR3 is TGTGCCAGCAGTGGACAGGGCTTCGGCTACACCTTC. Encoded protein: CASSGQGFGYTF.

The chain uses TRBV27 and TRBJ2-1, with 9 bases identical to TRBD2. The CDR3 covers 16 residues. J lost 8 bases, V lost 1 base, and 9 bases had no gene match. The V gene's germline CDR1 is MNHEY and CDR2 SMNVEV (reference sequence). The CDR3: CASSLWGGRVGDEQFF. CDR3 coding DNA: TGTGCCAGCAGTTTATGGGGCGGGAGGGTTGGCGATGAGCAGTTCTTC.

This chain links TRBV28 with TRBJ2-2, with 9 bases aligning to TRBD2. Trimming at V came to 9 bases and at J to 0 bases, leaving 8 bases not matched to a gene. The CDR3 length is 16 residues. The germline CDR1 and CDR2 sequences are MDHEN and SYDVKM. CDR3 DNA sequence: TGTGCCAGTAGTCGGCGGGGGGGCGCGAACACCGGGGAGCTGTTTTTT. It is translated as CASSRRGGANTGELFF.

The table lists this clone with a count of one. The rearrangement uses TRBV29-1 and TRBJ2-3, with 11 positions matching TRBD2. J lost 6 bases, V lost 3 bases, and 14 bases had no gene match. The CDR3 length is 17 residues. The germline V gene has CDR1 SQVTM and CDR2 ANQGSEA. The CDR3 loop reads CSVERGVAGGSGDTQYF. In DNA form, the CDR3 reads TGCAGCGTTGAGAGAGGAGTAGCGGGAGGGAGCGGGGATACGCAGTATTTT.

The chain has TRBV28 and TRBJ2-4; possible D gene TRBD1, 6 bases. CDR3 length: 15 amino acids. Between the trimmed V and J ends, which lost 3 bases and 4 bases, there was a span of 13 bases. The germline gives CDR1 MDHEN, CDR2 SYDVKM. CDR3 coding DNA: TGTGCCAGCAGTTTTATGGGACAAGCTAAAAACATTCAGTACTTC. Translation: CASSFMGQAKNIQYF.

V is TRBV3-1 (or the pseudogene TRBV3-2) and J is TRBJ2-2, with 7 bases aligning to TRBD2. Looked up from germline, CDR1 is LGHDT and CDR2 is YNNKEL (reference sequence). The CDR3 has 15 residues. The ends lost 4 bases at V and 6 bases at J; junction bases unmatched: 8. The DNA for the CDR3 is TGTGCCAGCAGCCGACGGACTAGTACCCCCGGGGAGCTGTTTTTT. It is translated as CASSRRTSTPGELFF.

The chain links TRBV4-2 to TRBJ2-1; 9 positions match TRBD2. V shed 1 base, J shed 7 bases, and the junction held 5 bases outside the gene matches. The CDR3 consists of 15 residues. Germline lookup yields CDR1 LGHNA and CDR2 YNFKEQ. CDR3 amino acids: CASSQVSGSTNEQFF. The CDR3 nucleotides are TGTGCCAGCAGCCAAGTTAGCGGGAGTACGAATGAGCAGTTCTTC.

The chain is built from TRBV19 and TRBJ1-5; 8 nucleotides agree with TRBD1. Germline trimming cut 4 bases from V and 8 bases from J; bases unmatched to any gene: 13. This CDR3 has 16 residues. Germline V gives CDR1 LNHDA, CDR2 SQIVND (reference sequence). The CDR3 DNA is TGTGCCAGTAGTAATTTGATAGGACAGGGCCATGAGCCCCAGCATTTT. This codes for CASSNLIGQGHEPQHF.

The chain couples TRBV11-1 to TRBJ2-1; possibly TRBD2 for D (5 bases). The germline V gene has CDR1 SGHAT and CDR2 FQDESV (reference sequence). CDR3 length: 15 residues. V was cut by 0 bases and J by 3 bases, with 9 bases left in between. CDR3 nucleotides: TGTGCCAGCAGCTTAGCGGAGACTAACTACAATGAGCAGTTCTTC. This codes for CASSLAETNYNEQFF.

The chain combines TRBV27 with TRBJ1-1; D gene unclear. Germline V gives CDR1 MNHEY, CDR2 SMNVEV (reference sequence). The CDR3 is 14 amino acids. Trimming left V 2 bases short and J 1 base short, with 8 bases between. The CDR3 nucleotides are TGTGCCAGCAGTTTAAACAGTCAGAACACTGAAGCTTTCTTT. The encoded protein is CASSLNSQNTEAFF.

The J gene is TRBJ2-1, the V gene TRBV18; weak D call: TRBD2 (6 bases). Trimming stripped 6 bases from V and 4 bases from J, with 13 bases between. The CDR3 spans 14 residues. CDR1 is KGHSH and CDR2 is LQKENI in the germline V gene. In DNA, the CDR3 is TGTGCCAGCTCGGGGGGACTTTTATACAATGAGCAGTTCTTC. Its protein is CASSGGLLYNEQFF.

The DNA of the CDR3 is TGTGCCAGCAGCTTAGCTTGGACCCAGGGATCCTTGAACACTGAAGCTTTCTTT. This encodes CASSLAWTQGSLNTEAFF. The chain recombines TRBV11-3 with TRBJ1-1, with D possibly TRBD1 on 5 matching bases. Germline values: CDR1 SGHNT, CDR2 YENEEA. The V end lost 1 base, the J end lost 0 bases, and 18 bases lay between the germline ends. The CDR3 runs to 18 residues. Drawing the rest from reference TRBV11-3 and TRBJ1-1, the complete variable domain is EAGVVQSPRYKIIEKKQPVAFWCNPISGHNTLYWYLQNLGQGPELLIRYENEEAVDDSQLPKDRFSAERLKGVDSTLKIQPAELGDSAVYLCASSLAWTQGSLNTEAFFGQGTRLTVV.

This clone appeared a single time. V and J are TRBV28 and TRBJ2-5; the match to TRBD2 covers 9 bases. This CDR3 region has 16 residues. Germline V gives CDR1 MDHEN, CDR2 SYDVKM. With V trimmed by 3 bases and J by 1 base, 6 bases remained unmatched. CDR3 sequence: CASSFVLAGLQETQYF. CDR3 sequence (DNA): TGTGCCAGCAGTTTTGTACTAGCGGGCCTCCAAGAGACCCAGTACTTC.

CDR3 bases: TGTGCCAGCAGCCCAGGGCCGGGAGCCGGGGAGCTGTTTTTT. It codes for CASSPGPGAGELFF. V and J are TRBV3-1 (or the pseudogene TRBV3-2) and TRBJ2-2, with a tentative D call TRBD2 (6 bases). CDR3 length equals 14 residues. Germline lookup yields CDR1 LGHDT and CDR2 YNNKEL (reference sequence). With 4 bases removed from V and 6 bases from J, the gap between germline ends came to 12 bases.

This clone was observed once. The CDR3 DNA reads TGTGCCAGTAACGGGGGAGGGCCAAAAGAGCAGTACTTC. Amino acid sequence: CASNGGGPKEQYF. The chain combines TRBV19 with TRBJ2-7; 7 bases match TRBD2. Germline CDR1 and CDR2: LNHDA and SQIVND (reference sequence). V dropped 7 bases and J dropped 7; count of bases not matched to a gene: 10. This CDR3 has 13 amino acids. Filled out from reference TRBV19 and TRBJ2-7, the complete variable domain reads DGGITQSPKYLFRKEGQNVTLSCEQNLNHDAMYWYRQDPGQGLRLIYYSQIVNDFQKGDIAEGYSVSREKKESFPLTVTSAQKNPTAFYLCASNGGGPKEQYFGPGTRLTVT.

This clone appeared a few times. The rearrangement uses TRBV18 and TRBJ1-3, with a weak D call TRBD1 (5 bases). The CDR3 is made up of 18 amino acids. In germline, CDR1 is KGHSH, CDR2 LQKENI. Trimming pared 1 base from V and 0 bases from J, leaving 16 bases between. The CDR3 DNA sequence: TGTGCCAGCTCACCACTCCACCCCCCGACAGTCTCTGGAAACACCATATATTTT. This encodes CASSPLHPPTVSGNTIYF.

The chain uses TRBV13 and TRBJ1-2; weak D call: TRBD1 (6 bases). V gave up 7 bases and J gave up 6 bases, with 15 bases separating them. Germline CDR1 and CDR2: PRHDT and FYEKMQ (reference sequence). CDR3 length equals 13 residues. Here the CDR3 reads CASTLGGRDGYTF. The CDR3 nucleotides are TGTGCCAGCACCCTGGGGGGGCGTGATGGCTACACCTTC.